This T cell receptor beta chain was recorded in a study of blood T cell repertoires in COVID-19. Across the study: Collection of acute and convalescent COVID-19 samples took place in the United States, Italy and Spain.

CDR1 is MDHEN and CDR2 is SYDVKM in the germline V gene. This CDR3 is 14 amino acids long. Trimming took 2 bases from V and 3 from J, leaving 11 bases between them. Cohort placement rested on clinical history that participants reported themselves. Each recovered donor of Cohort 3 presented with two negative PCRs, clearance, or symptom resolution. Original analysis: Amplification of reference gene primers was used by the study to estimate nucleated cell counts. Clones were sequenced by immunoSEQ multiplex PCR, and TCRdb holds only the in-frame ones, with some missing. V and J calls and clone size come straight from that table; D and trimming were deduced from the DNA. The sample carries 150,000 to 200,000 clones, 82% recorded once. To note about this clone: The sample contains more than one DNA sequence encoding this CDR3.

Sequenced input: PBMCs or T cells enriched from blood (not recorded which). The source of this sequence is a man in his sixties who had recovered from COVID-19. J is TRBJ2-7 and V is TRBV28; possibly TRBD2 for D (5 bases). CDR3 region: CASSLLAGIYEQYF. The CDR3 DNA is TGTGCCAGCAGTTTACTAGCAGGAATCTACGAGCAGTACTTC.